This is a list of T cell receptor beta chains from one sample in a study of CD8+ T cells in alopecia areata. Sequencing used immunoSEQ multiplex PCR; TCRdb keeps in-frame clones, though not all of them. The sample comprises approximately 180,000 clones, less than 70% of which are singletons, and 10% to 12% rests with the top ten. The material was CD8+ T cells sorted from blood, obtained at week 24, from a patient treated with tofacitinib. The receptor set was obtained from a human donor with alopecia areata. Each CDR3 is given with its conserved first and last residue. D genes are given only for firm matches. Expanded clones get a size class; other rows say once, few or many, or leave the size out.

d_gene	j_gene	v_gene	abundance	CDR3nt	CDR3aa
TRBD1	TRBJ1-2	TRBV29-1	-	TGCAGCGTCGCCCCGGGGGACAGAAAGTTCTATGGCTACACCTTC	CSVAPGDRKFYGYTF
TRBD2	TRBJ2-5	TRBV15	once	TGTGCCACCAGCAGTAGCGGGGAGGGCCAAGAGACCCAGTACTTC	CATSSSGEGQETQYF
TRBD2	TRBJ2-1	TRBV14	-	TGTGCCAGCGTGCCACCGGCTAGCGGGGGGTTCTCCTACAATGAGCAGTTCTTC	CASVPPASGGFSYNEQFF
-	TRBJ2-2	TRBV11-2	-	TGTGCCAGCAGCCCGAGTGTTGCGAACACCGGGGAGCTGTTTTTT	CASSPSVANTGELFF
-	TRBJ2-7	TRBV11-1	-	TGTGCCAGCAGCGACACAGGGACCTACGAGCAGTACTTC	CASSDTGTYEQYF
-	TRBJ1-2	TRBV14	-	TGTGCCAGCAGCCAAGGCGGCTATGGCTACACCTTC	CASSQGGYGYTF
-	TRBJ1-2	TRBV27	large	TGTGCCAGCAGTCCTAAAAACGACAGGACCGGTGGCTACACCTTC	CASSPKNDRTGGYTF
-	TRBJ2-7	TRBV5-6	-	TGTGCCAGCAGAGGACAGGGAGGGGGATCCTACGAGCAGTACTTC	CASRGQGGGSYEQYF
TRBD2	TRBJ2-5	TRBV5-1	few	TGCGCCAGCAGCCCCACGGGGCTAGCGGACCAAGAGACCCAGTACTTC	CASSPTGLADQETQYF
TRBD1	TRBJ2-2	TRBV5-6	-	TGTGCCAGCAGCGGAGGACAGGTTTACACCGGGGAGCTGTTTTTT	CASSGGQVYTGELFF
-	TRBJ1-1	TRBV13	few	TGTGCCAGCAGCCTAACAACTGGCACTGAAGCTTTCTTT	CASSLTTGTEAFF
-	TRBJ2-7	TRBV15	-	TGTGCCACCAGCGGACCGGGTCCTACCTACGAGCAGTACTTC	CATSGPGPTYEQYF
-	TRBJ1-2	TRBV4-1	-	TGCGCCAGCAGCCAAGATAGGCAGGATGGCTACACCTTC	CASSQDRQDGYTF
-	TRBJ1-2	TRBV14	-	TGTGCCAGCAGCCAAGAACAGGGAGGAAACTATGGCTACACCTTC	CASSQEQGGNYGYTF
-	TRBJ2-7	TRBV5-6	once	TGTGCCAGCAGCTTGGTCCAGGGCTACGAGCAGTACTTC	CASSLVQGYEQYF
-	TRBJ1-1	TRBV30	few	TGTGCCTGGAGTATCTCGGGTAACACTGAAGCTTTCTTT	CAWSISGNTEAFF
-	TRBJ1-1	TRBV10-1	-	TGCGCCAGCAGTGACCCGAGGGAAGAAGCTTTCTTT	CASSDPREEAFF
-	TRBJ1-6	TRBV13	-	TGTGCCAGCAGTCTGGGGGCGAGGGGAAGGTCACCCCTCCACTTT	CASSLGARGRSPLHF
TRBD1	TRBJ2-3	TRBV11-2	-	TGTGCCAGCAGCTTAGAGACAGGGGGCTTTCCAGATACGCAGTATTTT	CASSLETGGFPDTQYF
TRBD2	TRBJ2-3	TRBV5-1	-	TGCGCCAGCAGCTCGCAGGGACTAGCGGGAGAAGATACGCAGTATTTT	CASSSQGLAGEDTQYF
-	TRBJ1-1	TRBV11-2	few	TGTGCCAGCAGTGGTCCGGCACGGATCACTGAAGCTTTCTTT	CASSGPARITEAFF
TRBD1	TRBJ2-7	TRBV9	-	TGTGCCAGCAGCGTAGACATGGACAGGAGCTACGAGCAGTACTTC	CASSVDMDRSYEQYF
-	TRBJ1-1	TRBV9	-	TGTGCCAGCAGCGTAGATGGGGGACACACTGAAGCTTTCTTT	CASSVDGGHTEAFF
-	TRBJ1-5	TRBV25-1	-	TGTGCCAGTTCAAATAGCAATCAGCCCCAGCATTTT	CASSNSNQPQHF
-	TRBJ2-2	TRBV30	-	TGTGCCTGGAGAACACAGAACACCGGGGAGCTGTTTTTT	CAWRTQNTGELFF
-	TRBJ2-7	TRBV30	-	TGTGCCTGGAGTGTTGGAGGAAAGTACGAGCAGTACTTC	CAWSVGGKYEQYF
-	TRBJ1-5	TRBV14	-	TGTGCCAGCAGCCAAGGGGACAGCAATCAGCCCCAGCATTTT	CASSQGDSNQPQHF
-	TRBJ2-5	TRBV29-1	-	TGCAGCGTTGTAACCGGAGAGACCCAGTACTTC	CSVVTGETQYF
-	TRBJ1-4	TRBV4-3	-	TGCGCCAGCAGCCAAGGGGACGACGGGAGGTCTAATGAAAAACTGTTTTTT	CASSQGDDGRSNEKLFF
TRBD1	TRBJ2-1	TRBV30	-	TGTGCCTGGAGTCGTGGACAGGGTAACGATGAGCAGTTCTTC	CAWSRGQGNDEQFF
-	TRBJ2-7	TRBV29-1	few	TGCAGCGTTGAAGCCAGACAGAACGAGCAGTACTTC	CSVEARQNEQYF
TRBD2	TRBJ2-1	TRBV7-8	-	TGTGCCAGCAGCACGCACCGAGCGGGGGCCGTTCCCTACAATGAGCAGTTCTTC	CASSTHRAGAVPYNEQFF
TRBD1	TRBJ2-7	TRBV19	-	TGTGCCAGTAGTTCCGGGACAGGGGCTTACGAGCAGTACTTC	CASSSGTGAYEQYF
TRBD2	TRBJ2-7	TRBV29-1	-	TGCAGCGTTGAATGGCTAGCGGGCGACTCCTACGAGCAGTACTTC	CSVEWLAGDSYEQYF
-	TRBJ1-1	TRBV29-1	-	TGCAGCGTTATCCTGAACACTGAAGCTTTCTTT	CSVILNTEAFF
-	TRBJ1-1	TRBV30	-	TGTGCCTGGAGTGAAGGGACCCGCACTGAAGCTTTCTTT	CAWSEGTRTEAFF
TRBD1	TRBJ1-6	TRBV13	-	TGTGCCAGCAGTATCACCCCGGGACAGGGAGAATCACCCCTCCACTTT	CASSITPGQGESPLHF
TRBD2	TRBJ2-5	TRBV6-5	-	TGTGCCACCGCGAGCGGGGGGTCCCAGTACTTC	CATASGGSQYF
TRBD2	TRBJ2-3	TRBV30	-	TGTGCCTGGGGACTAGCGGGGAGCACAGATACGCAGTATTTT	CAWGLAGSTDTQYF
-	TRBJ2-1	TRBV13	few	TGTGCCAGCAGCTTACCTGGATACAATGAGCAGTTCTTC	CASSLPGYNEQFF
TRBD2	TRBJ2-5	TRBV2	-	TGTGCCAGCAGTGGCGGGGGGGAGGAGACCCAGTACTTC	CASSGGGEETQYF
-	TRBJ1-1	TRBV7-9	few	TGTGCCAGCATGTGGGCTCGGGGTGAAGCTTTCTTT	CASMWARGEAFF
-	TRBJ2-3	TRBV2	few	TGTGCCAGCAAGGGCGGAACACCGAGCACAGATACGCAGTATTTT	CASKGGTPSTDTQYF